This T cell receptor (beta chain) was documented in a study of T cells after yellow fever vaccination (dated by TCRdb to 2018 to 2020). As for the study more broadly: Libraries from fractions with low cell numbers were prepared with the SMART-Seq v4 Ultra Low Input RNA kit. Blood was collected at multiple timepoints before and after primary and secondary immunization, and bulk PBMC replicates and cell subsets were isolated. Two healthy male donors made up the cohort, one aged 18 to 30 years and the other aged 30 to 40 years. To follow T-cell clones before and after primary and booster YFV17D yellow fever vaccination, bulk TCR alpha and beta repertoires were sequenced over time.

Only a few counts were recorded for this clonotype. Its binding antigen is unknown. No quality values exist for individual bases; no much larger clone is one base distant. On the study overall, not on this receptor specifically: Computational filtering was needed because FACS-sorted repertoires could contain abundant contaminating clonotypes from the bulk population. A small share of clonotypes occurred in both CD4 and CD8 compartments, likely arising from convergent recombination. After the booster, most of the clones that had expanded following primary vaccination were detected again (around 97% of CD4 and 88% of CD8), which suggests that memory was broadly maintained. Only a couple of donors were included in the study, so the extent to which the findings can be generalized is limited. The secondary T-cell response was found to be weaker but faster than the primary response, with a peak reached on day 5 rather than on day 15.

V is reduced by 6 bases and J by 7 bases, leaving a spacing of 16 bases between them. CDR1 is given as DFQATT and CDR2 as SNEGSKA, both from the germline V gene (reference sequence). The CDR3 spans 13 residues, from the cysteine through the phenylalanine. The only DNA kept is the CDR3, 39 bases in frame from the first base. Synthesis of TCR cDNA relied on 5'RACE template switching, a step that introduced a universal primer site along with unique molecular identifiers. Priming for cDNA synthesis came from both the TCR alpha and TCR beta constant segments. Libraries were amplified in two PCR steps, with sample barcodes and sequencing adapters added in the second step. Sequencing of libraries was performed on Illumina HiSeq 2500 (2x100 bp) or NovaSeq (2x150 bp). The authors' analysis ran thus. MIGEC was used to demultiplex reads and collapse the reads into UMI consensus sequences, and MiXCR was used for V(D)J alignment. Vaccine-responding clonotypes were defined with edgeR using replicate PBMC samples, requiring FDR below 0.01 and a log2 fold change above 5 up to day 15. Bulk clonotypes were assigned CD4 or CD8 identity according to which sequenced CD4 or CD8 repertoire held them at higher abundance. The raw public reads went through TCRdb reprocessing: fastp at Q25, MiXCR clone calling, in-frame beta chains kept. Rows with one shared CDR3 protein collapse into an entry with the most common genes and DNA. These V and J calls originate from TCRdb's pipeline instead of the authors' own analysis. Across this sample there are approximately 300,000 distinct CDR3 sequences, with around 13% seen only once. The top ten clonotypes cover around 0.55% of the sample.

This sample's treatment or condition label indicates: live attenuated yellow fever vaccine strain. A standard Ficoll-Paque protocol was used to isolate PBMCs from peripheral blood. Dynabeads CD4 and CD8 positive selection kits were used to isolate CD4 and CD8 T-cell fractions. TriZol was used to extract RNA from bulk PBMCs, from CD4 and CD8 fractions, and from dextramer-positive and dextramer-negative fractions. In this chain, TRBV20-1 is recombined with TRBJ2-1; no D gene can be assigned with confidence. The source is a man aged 30-40 years who received the YFV17D yellow fever vaccine. Here the sequenced sample was CD4+ T cells sorted from PBMCs, taken 45 days after the yellow fever booster vaccination. The nucleotides are TGCAGTGCCCGTCTCGACTCCCAGAATGAGCAGTTCTTC. It translates as CSARLDSQNEQFF.